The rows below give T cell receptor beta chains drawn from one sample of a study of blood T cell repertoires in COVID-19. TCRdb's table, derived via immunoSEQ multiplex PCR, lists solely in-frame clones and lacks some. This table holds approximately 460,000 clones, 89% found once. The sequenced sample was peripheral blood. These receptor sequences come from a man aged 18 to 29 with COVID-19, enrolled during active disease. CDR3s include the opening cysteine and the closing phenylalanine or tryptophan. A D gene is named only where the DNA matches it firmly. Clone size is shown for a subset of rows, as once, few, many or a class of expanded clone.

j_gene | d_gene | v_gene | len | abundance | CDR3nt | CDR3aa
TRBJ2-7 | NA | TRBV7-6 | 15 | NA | TGTGCCAGCAGCCGACCCGACAGTAGCTCCTACGAGCAGTACTTC | CASSRPDSSSYEQYF
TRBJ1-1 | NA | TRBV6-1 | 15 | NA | TGTGCCAGCAGTGAAAATCCCGCCCGACAGGCTGAAGCTTTCTTT | CASSENPARQAEAFF
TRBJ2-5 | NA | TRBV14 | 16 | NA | TGTGCCAGCAGCGACCAAAGTGGAGTCGGCGGAGAGACCCAGTACTTC | CASSDQSGVGGETQYF
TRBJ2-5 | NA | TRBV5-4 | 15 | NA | TGTGCCAGCAGCAAGGGTTGGGACATTCAAGAGACCCAGTACTTC | CASSKGWDIQETQYF
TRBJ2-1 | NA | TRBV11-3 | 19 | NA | TGTGCCAGCAGCTTAGACTCCCCTTTTCGGGGGGCCCCAGGCAATGAGCAGTTCTTC | CASSLDSPFRGAPGNEQFF
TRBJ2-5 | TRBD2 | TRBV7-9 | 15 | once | TGTGCCAGCAGCGTAATAGCGGGAGTGGAAGAGACCCAGTACTTC | CASSVIAGVEETQYF
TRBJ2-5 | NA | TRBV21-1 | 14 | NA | TGTGCCAGCACGGCGGGACTAACAAAAGAGACCCAGTACTTC | CASTAGLTKETQYF
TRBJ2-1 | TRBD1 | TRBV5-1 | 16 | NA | TGCGCCAGCAGCTTGGGGGTCGGACAGGGGTTACATGAGCAGTTCTTC | CASSLGVGQGLHEQFF
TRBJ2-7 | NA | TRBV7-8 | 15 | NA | TGTGCCAGCCGTGTTGGGTCGCGGGGTACGGGGGAGCAGTACTTC | CASRVGSRGTGEQYF
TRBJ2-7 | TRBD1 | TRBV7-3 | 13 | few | TGTGCCAGCAGCTTCGACAGGGGCTACGAGCAGTACTTC | CASSFDRGYEQYF
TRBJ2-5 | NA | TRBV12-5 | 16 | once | TGTGCTAGTGGTTTGGTACGGGATCCCACGACGGAGACCCAGTACTTC | CASGLVRDPTTETQYF
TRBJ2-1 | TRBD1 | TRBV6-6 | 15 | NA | TGTGCCAGCAGTTACTCAGGACAGGGCTACAATGAGCAGTTCTTC | CASSYSGQGYNEQFF
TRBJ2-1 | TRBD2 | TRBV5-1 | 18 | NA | TGCGCCAGCAGCTTCTCGACTAGCGGGGGGGCTCAGGTCAATGAGCAGTTCTTC | CASSFSTSGGAQVNEQFF
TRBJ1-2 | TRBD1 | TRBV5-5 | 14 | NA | TGTGCCAGCAGCCGGGACAGGGCCAACTATGGCTACACCTTC | CASSRDRANYGYTF
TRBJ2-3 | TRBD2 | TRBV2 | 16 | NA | TGTGCCAGCAGCGACCCTAGCGGGACGGGCACAGATACGCAGTATTTT | CASSDPSGTGTDTQYF
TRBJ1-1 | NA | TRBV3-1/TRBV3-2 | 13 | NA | TGTGCCAGCAGCCAAGATTTGAGCACTGAAGCTTTCTTT | CASSQDLSTEAFF
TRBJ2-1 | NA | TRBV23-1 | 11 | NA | TGCGGGGGGGACGTCCACGGGGAGCAGTTCTTC | CGGDVHGEQFF
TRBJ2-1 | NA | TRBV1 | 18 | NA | TGCACCAGCACCGGGACTAGCGGGGCAGTTAGGGATGGGAATGAGCAGTTCTTC | CTSTGTSGAVRDGNEQFF
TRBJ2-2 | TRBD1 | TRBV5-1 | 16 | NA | TGCGCCAGCAGAACCGGACAGGGTTGGAACACCGGGGAGCTGTTTTTT | CASRTGQGWNTGELFF